The T cell receptor (beta chain) under discussion was sequenced for a study of sequential checkpoint blockade in melanoma. Study-level findings and limits: Rising tumor T-cell fraction and clonality meant about 30 times likelier benefit.

Treatment noted: randomized to nivolumab then ipilimumab (arm A) or the reverse (arm B). Clones were read by immunoSEQ multiplex PCR, and TCRdb kept only the in-frame ones, dropping some. The sample comprises under 20,000 clones, over 60% of which are singletons, and roughly 5.2% rests with the top ten. This CDR3 is built from 13 residues. Trimming removed 11 bases from V and 4 bases from J, with 15 bases in between. Germline CDR1 and CDR2: LNHDA and SQIVND (reference sequence). A word on this clone: Its target is not known.

This sample comprised tumor tissue (inferred from file names), obtained from a patient given nivolumab and ipilimumab in sequence. The chain combines TRBV19 with TRBJ2-1; D remains unclear. The receptor's source is a human donor with melanoma. The CDR3 is CAVSSWGYNEQFF. The CDR3 nucleotides read TGTGCCGTATCATCGTGGGGTTACAATGAGCAGTTCTTC.